The 14 T cell receptor beta chains given below trace back to one sample, sequenced in a study of blood T cell repertoires in COVID-19. This table comes from immunoSEQ multiplex PCR, and its TCRdb copy is limited to in-frame clones, with some not included. In the table there are 40,000 to 55,000 clones, 80% to 90% of which are singletons. Sample: peripheral blood. The receptors stem from a human donor in a cohort sampled during active COVID-19.

The chain joins TRBV20-1 to TRBJ1-1, with D unresolved. V lost 3 bases to trimming and J lost 3 bases, with 8 bases between them. The CDR3 runs 12 residues. Germline V gives CDR1 DFQATT, CDR2 SNEGSKA (reference sequence). CDR3 amino acids: CSASGGDTEAFF. The DNA of the CDR3 is TGCAGTGCTAGTGGCGGTGACACTGAAGCTTTCTTT.

DNA for the CDR3: TGTGCTAGTGGTTTGGTACCCCGATGGACAGGGAAGGGCATGAACACTGAAGCTTTCTTT. Residues: CASGLVPRWTGKGMNTEAFF. This chain links TRBV12-5 with TRBJ1-1; 8 nucleotides line up with TRBD1. The CDR3 covers 20 residues. Per germline, CDR1 LGHNT and CDR2 FRNRAP. V shed 0 bases and J 0 bases; nucleotides not matched to a gene: 15.

V gene TRBV7-3 combines with J gene TRBJ2-1; 10 bases line up with TRBD2. V shed 1 base, J shed 7 bases, and the junction held 4 bases outside the gene matches. Germline V CDR1 and CDR2: SGHTA, FQGTGA. This CDR3 has 15 residues. CDR3 in amino acids: CASSLSLAGANEQFF. The CDR3 region has the DNA TGTGCCAGCAGCTTAAGCCTAGCGGGGGCGAATGAGCAGTTCTTC.

This clone was seen only a few times. This chain connects TRBV18 to TRBJ2-1; TRBD2 aligns across 11 bases. The CDR3 consists of 15 residues. The germline V gene encodes CDR1 KGHSH and CDR2 LQKENI. Unmatched junction bases numbered 1, after V lost 0 bases and J lost 6 bases. CDR3 nucleotide sequence: TGTGCCAGCTCACCACCTAGCGGGGGGGGCAATGAGCAGTTCTTC. Translated: CASSPPSGGGNEQFF. Complete variable domain (other parts from reference TRBV18 and TRBJ2-1): NAGVMQNPRHLVRRRGQEARLRCSPMKGHSHVYWYRQLPEEGLKFMVYLQKENIIDESGMPKERFSAEFPKEGPSILRIQQVVRGDSAAYFCASSPPSGGGNEQFFGPGTRLTVL.

The gene calls are TRBV4-1 and TRBJ1-2; 10 bases map to TRBD1. V shed 4 bases and J 5 bases; nucleotides not matched to a gene: 10. CDR3 length: 16 amino acids. The germline CDR1 and CDR2 sequences are MGHRA and YSYEKL. CDR3: CASSPSRQGAGYGYTF. Written as DNA, the CDR3 is TGCGCCAGCAGCCCCTCCCGACAGGGGGCGGGTTATGGCTACACCTTC.

V gene TRBV9 combines with J gene TRBJ1-3; tentatively, D is TRBD1 (5 bases). The CDR3 has 14 residues. Germline V gene data show CDR1 as SGDLS and CDR2 as YYNGEE. V lost 2 bases to trimming and J lost 4 bases, with 10 bases between them. The CDR3 sequence is CASSVRGGGNTIYF. The CDR3 coding sequence is TGTGCCAGCAGCGTTAGGGGTGGAGGAAACACCATATATTTT.

The chain employs TRBV4-1 and TRBJ1-2, with 11 positions matching TRBD1. V lost 1 base to trimming and J lost 8 bases; unmatched junction nucleotides: 18. The CDR3 spans 19 residues. CDR1 and CDR2 (germline): MGHRA, YSYEKL. DNA of the CDR3: TGCGCCAGCAGCCAAGGGGAGGGAGGGACAGGGGGTATCGGCCGCGGCTACACCTTC. This codes for CASSQGEGGTGGIGRGYTF.

The chain couples TRBV18 to TRBJ2-3; D not resolved. The CDR3 is 13 amino acids. With 6 bases removed from V and 2 bases from J, the gap between germline ends came to 9 bases. Germline V gene sequence: CDR1 KGHSH, CDR2 LQKENI. CDR3 region: CASSPTPTDTQYF. CDR3 in DNA: TGTGCCAGCTCGCCTACCCCCACAGATACGCAGTATTTT. Full variable domain (outside the CDR3, taken from reference TRBV18 and TRBJ2-3): NAGVMQNPRHLVRRRGQEARLRCSPMKGHSHVYWYRQLPEEGLKFMVYLQKENIIDESGMPKERFSAEFPKEGPSILRIQQVVRGDSAAYFCASSPTPTDTQYFGPGTRLTVL.

The chain couples TRBV30 to TRBJ2-7, with a tentative D call TRBD2 (5 bases). CDR1 is GTSNPN and CDR2 is SVGIG in the germline V gene (reference sequence). The CDR3 has 12 amino acids. The V gene lost 3 bases and the J gene lost 1 base, with 7 bases spanning the gap. The CDR3 DNA reads as TGTGCCTGGAGACGGGGATCCTACGAGCAGTACTTC. Its translation: CAWRRGSYEQYF. The complete variable domain, with remaining parts taken from reference TRBV30 and TRBJ2-7, reads SQTIHQWPATLVQPVGSPLSLECTVEGTSNPNLYWYRQAAGRGLQLLFYSVGIGQISSEVPQNLSASRPQDRQFILSSKKLLLSDSGFYLCAWRRGSYEQYFGPGTRLTVT.

The chain recombines TRBV29-1 with TRBJ2-3; the D gene is possibly TRBD2 (5 bases). The CDR3 contains 12 residues. The V and J ends lost 4 bases and 4 bases respectively, with 9 bases between them. Germline CDR1 SQVTM, CDR2 ANQGSEA. In nucleotides, the CDR3 is TGCAGCGTTGGTCTAGCCGCAGATACGCAGTATTTT. Translation gives CSVGLAADTQYF.

The rearrangement links TRBV24-1 to TRBJ2-1, with D perhaps TRBD1 (6 bases). From germline, CDR1 is KGHDR and CDR2 SFDVKD. Trimming removed 7 bases at V and 7 bases at J, with 13 bases between. The CDR3 totals 13 residues. Here the CDR3 reads CATRETGMNEQFF. Here the CDR3 DNA reads TGTGCCACCAGAGAAACAGGGATGAATGAGCAGTTCTTC.

The chain has TRBV3-1 (or the pseudogene TRBV3-2) and TRBJ1-1; 7 bases map to TRBD1. This CDR3 is 13 amino acids long. Germline V lookup: CDR1 LGHDT, CDR2 YNNKEL (reference sequence). The trim removed 8 bases at V and 7 bases at J, leaving 10 bases unmatched. CDR3 DNA: TGTGCCAGCCACCGACCAGGGGGAAGTGAAGCTTTCTTT. Translation: CASHRPGGSEAFF.

In this sample, this clone turned up a few times. The chain has TRBV11-2 and TRBJ1-3; possibly TRBD1 for D (6 bases). Germline V CDR1 and CDR2: SGHAT, FQNNGV. The CDR3 is 15 residues long. V lost 5 bases and J 3 bases, leaving 14 bases between the germline ends. CDR3 DNA sequence: TGTGCCAGCAGCGGCCTAGGACAGTTTGGAAACACCATATATTTT. Translation gives CASSGLGQFGNTIYF.

In DNA, the CDR3 is TGTGCCTGGTCTATGTCCAGGTCCTATGGCTACACCTTC. Its protein is CAWSMSRSYGYTF. The chain carries TRBV30 and TRBJ1-2; D gene ambiguous. V was pared by 5 bases and J by 4 bases, with 14 bases between. Germline V gene lookup returns CDR1 GTSNPN and CDR2 SVGIG (reference sequence). There are 13 residues in the CDR3.